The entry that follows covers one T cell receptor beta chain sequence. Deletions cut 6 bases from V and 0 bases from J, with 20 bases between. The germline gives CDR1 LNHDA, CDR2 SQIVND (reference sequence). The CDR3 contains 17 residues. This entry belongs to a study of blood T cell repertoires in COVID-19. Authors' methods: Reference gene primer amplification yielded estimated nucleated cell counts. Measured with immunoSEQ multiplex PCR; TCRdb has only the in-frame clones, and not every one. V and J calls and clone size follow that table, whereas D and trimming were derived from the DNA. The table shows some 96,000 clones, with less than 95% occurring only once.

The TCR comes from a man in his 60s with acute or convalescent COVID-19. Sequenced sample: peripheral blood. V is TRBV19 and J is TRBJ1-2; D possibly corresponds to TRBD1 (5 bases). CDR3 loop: CASRTQVVTSSNYGYTF. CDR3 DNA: TGTGCCAGTAGGACACAGGTCGTGACGTCTTCTAACTATGGCTACACCTTC.